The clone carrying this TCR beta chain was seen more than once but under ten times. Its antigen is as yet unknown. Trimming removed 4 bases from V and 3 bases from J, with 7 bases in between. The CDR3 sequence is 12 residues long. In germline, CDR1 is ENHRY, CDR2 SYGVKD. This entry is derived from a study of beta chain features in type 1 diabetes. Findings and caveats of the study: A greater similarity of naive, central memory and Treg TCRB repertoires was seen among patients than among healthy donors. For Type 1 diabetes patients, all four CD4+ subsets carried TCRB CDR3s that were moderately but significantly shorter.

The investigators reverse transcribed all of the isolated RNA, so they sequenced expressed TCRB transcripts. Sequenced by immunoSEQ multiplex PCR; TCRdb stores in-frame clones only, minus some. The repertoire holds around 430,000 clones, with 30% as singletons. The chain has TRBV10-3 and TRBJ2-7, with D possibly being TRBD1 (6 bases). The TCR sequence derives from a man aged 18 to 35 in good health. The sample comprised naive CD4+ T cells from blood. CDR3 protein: CAISGTVYEQYF. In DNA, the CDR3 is TGTGCCATCAGTGGGACAGTCTACGAGCAGTACTTC.